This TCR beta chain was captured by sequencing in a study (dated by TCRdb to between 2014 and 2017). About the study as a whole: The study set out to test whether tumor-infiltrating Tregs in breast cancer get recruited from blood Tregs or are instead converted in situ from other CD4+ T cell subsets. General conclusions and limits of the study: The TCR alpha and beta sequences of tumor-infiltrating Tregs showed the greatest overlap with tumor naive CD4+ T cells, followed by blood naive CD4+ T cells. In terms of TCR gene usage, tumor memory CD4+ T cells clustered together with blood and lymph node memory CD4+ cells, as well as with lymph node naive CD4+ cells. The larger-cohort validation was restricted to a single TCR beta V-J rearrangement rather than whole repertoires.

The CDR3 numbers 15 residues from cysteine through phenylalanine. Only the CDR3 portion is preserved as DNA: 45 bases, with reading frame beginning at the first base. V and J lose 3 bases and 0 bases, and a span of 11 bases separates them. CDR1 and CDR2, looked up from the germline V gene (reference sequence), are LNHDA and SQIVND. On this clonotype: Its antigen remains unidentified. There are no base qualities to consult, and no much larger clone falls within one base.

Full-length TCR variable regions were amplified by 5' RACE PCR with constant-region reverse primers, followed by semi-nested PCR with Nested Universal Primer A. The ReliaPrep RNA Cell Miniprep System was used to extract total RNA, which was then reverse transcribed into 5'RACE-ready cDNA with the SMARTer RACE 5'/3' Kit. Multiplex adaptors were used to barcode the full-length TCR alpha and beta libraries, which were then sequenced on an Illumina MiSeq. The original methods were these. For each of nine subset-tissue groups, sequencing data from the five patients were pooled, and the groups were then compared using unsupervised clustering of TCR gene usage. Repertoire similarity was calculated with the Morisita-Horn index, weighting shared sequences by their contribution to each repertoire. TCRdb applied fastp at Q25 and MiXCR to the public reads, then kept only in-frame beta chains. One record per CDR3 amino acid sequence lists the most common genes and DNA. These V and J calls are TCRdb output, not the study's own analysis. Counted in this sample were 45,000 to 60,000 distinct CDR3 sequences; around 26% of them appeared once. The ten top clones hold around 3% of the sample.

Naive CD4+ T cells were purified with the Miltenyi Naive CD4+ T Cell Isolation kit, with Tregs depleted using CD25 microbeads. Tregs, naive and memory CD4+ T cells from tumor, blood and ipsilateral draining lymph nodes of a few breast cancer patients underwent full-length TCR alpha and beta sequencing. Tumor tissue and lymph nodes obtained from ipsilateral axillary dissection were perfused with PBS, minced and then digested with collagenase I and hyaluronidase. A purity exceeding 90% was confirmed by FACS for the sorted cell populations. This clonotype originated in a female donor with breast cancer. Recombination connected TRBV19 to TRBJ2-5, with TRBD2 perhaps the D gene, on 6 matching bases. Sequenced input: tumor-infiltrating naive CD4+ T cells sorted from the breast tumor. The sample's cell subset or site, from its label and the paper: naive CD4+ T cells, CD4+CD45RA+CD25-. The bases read TGTGCCAGTAGTATGGCGGGGCTGTACCAAGAGACCCAGTACTTC. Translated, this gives CASSMAGLYQETQYF.